A selection of T cell receptor beta chains follows, all from one sample in a study of immune evolution from preneoplasia to lung adenocarcinoma. The protocol was immunoSEQ multiplex PCR, while the TCRdb copy is restricted to in-frame clones and leaves out a portion. The data show roughly 7,300 clones, under 75% seen once. Sequencing was carried out using FFPE atypical adenomatous hyperplasia tissue from the lung. The receptor source for this set is a donor older than 65 with lung adenocarcinoma. Some clones in this sample may be carry-over from other donors' samples. Each CDR3 is given with its conserved first and last residue. A D gene is named only where the DNA matches it firmly. Clone size, where shown, is once, few, many, or a class for clones that have expanded.

D	V	J	size	CDR3	DNA
TRBD1	TRBV29-1	TRBJ2-5	.	CSVDRDRGPMKYF	TGCAGCGTGGACCGGGACAGGGGCCCGATGAAGTACTTC
.	TRBV18	TRBJ2-5	.	CASSPPWHPRQETQYF	TGTGCCAGCTCACCACCGTGGCATCCGAGACAAGAGACCCAGTACTTC
.	TRBV28	TRBJ1-2	.	CASRLRTVRYYGYTF	TGTGCCAGCAGACTACGGACAGTAAGATACTATGGCTACACCTTC
TRBD1	TRBV19	TRBJ1-6	few	CASSMDRGLTLHF	TGTGCCAGTAGTATGGACAGGGGGCTAACCCTCCACTTT
.	TRBV30	TRBJ1-6	.	CAWRGQSNNSPLHF	TGTGCCTGGAGGGGGCAATCCAATAATTCACCCCTCCACTTT
TRBD1	TRBV7-9	TRBJ1-4	.	CASSRRQGEGKLFF	TGTGCCAGCAGCCGAAGACAGGGGGAAGGAAAACTGTTTTTT
TRBD1	TRBV7-9	TRBJ1-2	.	CASSPPRQGARGYTF	TGTGCCAGCAGCCCCCCGCGGCAGGGGGCGCGGGGCTACACCTTC
.	TRBV6-5	TRBJ1-2	.	CASRDRVRGYTF	TGTGCCAGCAGGGATCGCGTCCGTGGCTACACCTTC
TRBD2	TRBV4-1	TRBJ2-7	.	CASSQPIGLAGDDEQYF	TGCGCCAGCAGCCAACCCATAGGACTAGCGGGAGACGACGAGCAGTACTTC
TRBD2	TRBV23-1	TRBJ2-5	.	CASKRAGSWETQYF	TGCGCCAGCAAAAGAGCGGGATCCTGGGAGACCCAGTACTTC
.	TRBV2	TRBJ1-2	.	CASIINQGVDGYTF	TGTGCCAGCATTATCAATCAGGGTGTGGATGGCTACACCTTC
.	TRBV10-3	TRBJ1-2	few	CAISELGDYGYTF	TGTGCCATCAGTGAGTTAGGGGATTATGGCTACACCTTC
TRBD2	TRBV6-4	TRBJ2-3	.	CASSGTSGGTDTQYF	TGTGCCAGCAGTGGGACTAGCGGGGGCACAGATACGCAGTATTTT
.	TRBV5-1	TRBJ2-1	few	CASSLKGGFYNEQFF	TGCGCCAGCAGCTTGAAAGGGGGTTTCTACAATGAGCAGTTCTTC
.	TRBV7-1	TRBJ1-1	.	CASSLEEVENTEAFF	TGTGCCAGCAGCTTAGAAGAGGTTGAGAACACTGAAGCTTTCTTT
.	TRBV5-5	TRBJ1-5	.	CASSIDPYQPQHF	TGTGCCAGCAGCATTGACCCATATCAGCCCCAGCATTTT
.	TRBV15	TRBJ1-2	.	CATSPDEGGYTF	TGTGCCACCAGCCCAGACGAGGGTGGCTACACCTTC
.	TRBV20-1	TRBJ2-7	.	CSAREGYEQYF	TGCAGTGCTAGAGAGGGCTACGAGCAGTACTTC
.	TRBV19	TRBJ1-1	.	CASSRGGGREAFF	TGTGCCAGTAGCAGAGGGGGGGGGCGCGAGGCTTTCTTT
.	TRBV6-5	TRBJ1-2	few	CASSYRGTAARGGYTF	TGTGCCAGCAGTTACAGGGGGACCGCCGCGAGGGGCGGCTACACCTTC
TRBD2	TRBV4-2	TRBJ2-7	.	CASSQEREGSYEQYF	TGTGCCAGCAGCCAAGAGCGGGAGGGCTCCTACGAGCAGTACTTC
.	TRBV6-5	TRBJ1-5	few	CASSYGGSQPQHF	TGTGCCAGCAGTTACGGGGGGAGTCAGCCCCAGCATTTT
.	TRBV9	TRBJ1-2	.	CASSVSFGIDGYTF	TGTGCCAGCAGCGTATCCTTTGGAATTGATGGCTACACCTTC
.	TRBV29-1	TRBJ1-2	.	CSAELWDGGSYGYTF	TGCAGCGCAGAACTCTGGGATGGGGGGAGCTATGGCTACACCTTC
.	TRBV9	TRBJ1-1	.	CASSQPPWAEAFF	TGTGCCAGCAGCCAACCCCCCTGGGCTGAAGCTTTCTTT
.	TRBV10-2	TRBJ2-5	.	CASTTTRWETQYF	TGCGCCAGCACCACGACCCGGTGGGAGACCCAGTACTTC
TRBD2	TRBV19	TRBJ2-5	.	CASSFGLGETQYF	TGTGCCAGTAGTTTCGGACTAGGGGAGACCCAGTACTTC
.	TRBV9	TRBJ1-6	.	CASSAEARAYNSPLHF	TGTGCCAGCAGCGCCGAGGCCCGGGCCTATAATTCACCCCTCCACTTT
.	TRBV6-1	TRBJ1-6	once	CASRLGQLGGSPLHF	TGTGCCAGCAGGCTCGGACAGCTAGGGGGATCACCCCTCCACTTT
.	TRBV6-1	TRBJ1-5	.	CASSGSSRASNQPQHF	TGTGCCAGCAGTGGTTCCTCAAGGGCTTCCAATCAGCCCCAGCATTTT
.	TRBV5-4	TRBJ2-3	.	CASSSEWGADTQYF	TGTGCCAGCAGCTCAGAGTGGGGGGCAGATACGCAGTATTTT
TRBD2	TRBV9	TRBJ2-3	.	CASSELAGGADTQYF	TGTGCCAGCAGCGAGCTAGCGGGGGGGGCAGATACGCAGTATTTT
.	TRBV4-2	TRBJ1-1	.	CASGLIYMNTEAFF	TGTGCCAGCGGCTTGATATACATGAACACTGAAGCTTTCTTT
.	TRBV6-6	TRBJ2-3	.	CASRPSADTQYF	TGTGCCAGCAGACCCAGCGCAGATACGCAGTATTTT
TRBD1	TRBV9	TRBJ1-2	once	CASSRTGTGEVNDYTF	TGTGCCAGCAGCCGCACCGGGACAGGGGAGGTTAACGACTACACCTTC
TRBD1	TRBV6-6	TRBJ2-2	.	CASSYDRDTGELFF	TGTGCCAGCAGTTACGACAGGGACACCGGGGAGCTGTTTTTT
.	TRBV7-2	TRBJ2-7	.	CAGSATGPYEQYF	TGTGCCGGCAGCGCGACAGGACCCTACGAGCAGTACTTC
.	TRBV14	TRBJ2-7	few	CASSSYYEQYF	TGTGCCAGCAGCTCATACTACGAGCAGTACTTC
.	TRBV10-3	TRBJ2-7	.	CAISEAGLSYEQYF	TGTGCCATCAGTGAGGCAGGACTCTCCTACGAGCAGTACTTC
.	TRBV7-9	TRBJ2-5	.	CASSLARTAFQETQYF	TGTGCCAGCAGCTTAGCTCGGACAGCATTCCAAGAGACCCAGTACTTC
.	TRBV30	TRBJ1-1	.	CAWRTKGWLVPEAFF	TGTGCCTGGAGAACTAAGGGGTGGTTGGTGCCTGAAGCTTTCTTT
.	TRBV5-1	TRBJ2-1	.	CASKGPQTATWVF	TGCGCCAGCAAGGGACCGCAGACGGCGACTTGGGTCTTC
.	TRBV5-6	TRBJ2-1	.	CASSYDRYNEQFF	TGTGCCAGCAGCTATGACAGGTACAATGAGCAGTTCTTC
.	TRBV30	TRBJ1-1	.	CAWSVGSYREAFF	TGTGCCTGGAGTGTGGGGAGCTACCGTGAAGCTTTCTTT
.	TRBV5-1	TRBJ2-3	.	CASSAPADTQYF	TGCGCCAGCAGCGCCCCGGCAGATACGCAGTATTTT
.	TRBV10-3	TRBJ1-5	.	CAISETGNGDQPQHF	TGTGCCATCAGTGAAACAGGAAACGGCGATCAGCCCCAGCATTTT
.	TRBV7-9	TRBJ2-1	.	CASSLDEQWDNEQFF	TGTGCCAGCAGCTTAGATGAACAGTGGGACAATGAGCAGTTCTTC
.	TRBV28	TRBJ1-1	.	CASSLDVRQEAFF	TGTGCCAGCAGTTTGGATGTCAGGCAAGAAGCTTTCTTT
.	TRBV30	TRBJ2-1	.	CAWGRDFVFF	TGTGCCTGGGGCCGGGACTTCGTGTTCTTC
TRBD1	TRBV28	TRBJ2-1	.	CASSSTGDWGEQFF	TGTGCCAGCAGTAGTACAGGGGATTGGGGTGAGCAGTTCTTC
TRBD1	TRBV6-4	TRBJ1-2	.	CASSDSGTGGYGYTF	TGTGCCAGCAGTGACTCCGGGACAGGGGGCTATGGCTACACCTTC
TRBD1	TRBV2	TRBJ1-2	.	CASSAGQGAGYTF	TGTGCCAGCAGTGCGGGACAGGGCGCTGGCTACACCTTC
.	TRBV2	TRBJ2-7	few	CASSEAGERYEQYF	TGTGCCAGCAGTGAAGCAGGGGAACGCTACGAGCAGTACTTC
.	TRBV7-2	TRBJ1-6	once	CASSLDSAPLHF	TGTGCCAGCAGCTTGGATAGCGCACCCCTCCACTTT
TRBD1	TRBV9	TRBJ1-1	few	CASSPKGSGTGSTEAFF	TGTGCCAGCAGCCCAAAGGGATCCGGGACAGGGAGCACTGAAGCTTTCTTT